The 20 T cell receptor beta chains below were found in one sample sequenced in a study of blood T cell repertoires in COVID-19. Only in-frame clones appear in the TCRdb table, and some are missing; sequencing was by immunoSEQ multiplex PCR. The sample has about 170,000 clones, 88% seen once. Sequencing was performed on peripheral blood. The receptors derive from a man in his fifties or sixties who had recovered from COVID-19.

The chain is built from TRBV6-5 and TRBJ2-7; perhaps TRBD1 as D (6 bases). The V gene lost 1 base and the J gene lost 4 bases, with 11 bases spanning the gap. CDR1 is MNHEY and CDR2 is SVGAGI in the germline V gene. The CDR3 has 14 amino acids. CDR3 loop: CASSYLQGTYEQYF. The CDR3 DNA reads as TGTGCCAGCAGTTACTTACAGGGCACTTACGAGCAGTACTTC.

The chain uses TRBV2 and TRBJ1-1, with D perhaps TRBD1 (6 bases). The V end lost 5 bases, the J end lost 5 bases, and 12 bases lay between the germline ends. The CDR3 has 13 residues. Germline V gives CDR1 SNHLY, CDR2 FYNNEI. The CDR3 region is CASSQDSGTEAFF. CDR3 sequence (DNA): TGTGCCAGCAGTCAGGACAGCGGAACTGAAGCTTTCTTT.

This sequence joins TRBV9 and TRBJ1-3; 7 bases fit TRBD1. The CDR3 contains 15 residues. V trimming: 4 bases; J trimming: 2 bases; junction bases outside the gene matches: 6. The germline V gene encodes CDR1 SGDLS and CDR2 YYNGEE. The CDR3 DNA sequence: TGTGCCAGCAGCTCGAGACAGGGTCCTGGAAACACCATATATTTT. Translated, it gives CASSSRQGPGNTIYF.

This chain joins TRBV27 and TRBJ1-5, with 7 bases identical to TRBD1. Germline V gene data show CDR1 as MNHEY and CDR2 as SMNVEV (reference sequence). V lost 1 base, J lost 6 bases, and 9 bases stayed unmatched. This CDR3 comprises 16 residues. The CDR3 protein is CASSLLGDRVSQPQHF. In DNA, the CDR3 is TGTGCCAGCAGTTTATTGGGCGACAGGGTAAGTCAGCCCCAGCATTTT.

The chain combines TRBV5-1 with TRBJ2-6; tentatively, D is TRBD1 (8 bases). Trimming removed 1 base at V and 0 bases at J, with 17 bases between. The CDR3 runs to 19 residues. Germline V gives CDR1 SGHRS, CDR2 YFSETQ. The CDR3 protein is CASSLWGGQESSGANVLTF. The CDR3 bases are TGCGCCAGCAGCTTGTGGGGGGGACAGGAGAGCTCTGGGGCCAACGTCCTGACTTTC.

The CDR3 DNA reads TGTGCCAGCAGGGAACAGCCGTTTAATGAAAAACTGTTTTTT. Its translation is CASREQPFNEKLFF. V is TRBV6-4 and J is TRBJ1-4; D unresolved. V was shortened by 6 bases and J by 4 bases, with 12 bases between the two germline ends. The length of the CDR3 is 14 residues. In germline, CDR1 is MRHNA, CDR2 SNTAGT.

The chain recombines TRBV7-2 with TRBJ2-7; 10 bases are a match to TRBD2. The germline CDR1 and CDR2 sequences are SGHTA and FQGNSA. Unmatched junction bases numbered 9, after V lost 4 bases and J lost 6 bases. The CDR3 is 15 amino acids. This CDR3 reads CASSSWGLAGGEQYF. The DNA of the CDR3 is TGTGCCAGCAGCTCCTGGGGGTTAGCGGGAGGCGAGCAGTACTTC.

This rearrangement joins TRBV7-8 to TRBJ1-1, with D unclear. This CDR3 region has 15 residues. Trimming took 2 bases from V and 1 from J, leaving 11 bases between them. CDR1 and CDR2 from the germline V gene are SGHVS and FQNEAQ. CDR3 protein: CASSLNRGGNTEAFF. The CDR3 coding sequence is TGTGCCAGCAGCTTAAACCGGGGTGGGAACACTGAAGCTTTCTTT.

The CDR3 bases are TGTGCCAGCAGCTCCGAGACTAGCGCTTTGACCCAGTACTTC. Its protein product is CASSSETSALTQYF. The gene calls are TRBV5-4 and TRBJ2-5; TRBD2 aligns across 8 bases. V gave up 3 bases and J gave up 7 bases; unmatched junction bases: 8. This CDR3 has 14 amino acids. Germline V gives CDR1 SGHNT, CDR2 YYREEE (reference sequence).

The gene calls are TRBV4-1 and TRBJ1-2, with D perhaps TRBD1 (5 bases). CDR3 size: 19 residues. With 0 bases removed from V and 1 base from J, the gap between germline ends came to 21 bases. Germline CDR1 reads MGHRA; CDR2 reads YSYEKL. CDR3 DNA: TGCGCCAGCAGCCAAGAGGCCCCAGGTGGGGGGGTACTTAACTATGGCTACACCTTC. Translation gives CASSQEAPGGGVLNYGYTF.

V is TRBV4-3 and J is TRBJ1-1; D possibly corresponds to TRBD1 (6 bases). The germline V gene has CDR1 LGHNA and CDR2 YSLEER. V lost 0 bases and J lost 7, with 12 bases in between. There are 14 residues in the CDR3. The CDR3 DNA follows: TGCGCCAGCAGCCAAGACAGGGGTTCGGGTGAAGCTTTCTTT. Amino acid sequence: CASSQDRGSGEAFF.

The genes are TRBV5-8 and TRBJ1-1; TRBD1 is a possible D gene (6 bases). Germline lookup yields CDR1 SGHTS and CDR2 YDEGEE. Trimming took off 4 bases at V and 0 bases at J, with 13 bases between the two ends. The CDR3 sequence is 15 residues long. The DNA of the CDR3 is TGTGCCAGCAGCCCTGGACAGCCCATGAACACTGAAGCTTTCTTT. Its translation: CASSPGQPMNTEAFF. The full variable domain, completed using reference TRBV5-8 and TRBJ1-1, is EAGVTQSPTHLIKTRGQQATLRCSPISGHTSVYWYQQALGLGLQFLLWYDEGEERNRGNFPPRFSGRQFPNYSSELNVNALELEDSALYLCASSPGQPMNTEAFFGQGTRLTVV.

The chain has TRBV6-5 and TRBJ1-2; no reliable D call. V was trimmed by 6 bases and J by 8 bases, leaving 19 bases between them. The CDR3 runs 14 residues. The germline gives CDR1 MNHEY, CDR2 SVGAGI. CDR3 nucleotides: TGTGCCAGCAGCGCGCCTCTGGGTTACGGGGGCTACACCTTC. Protein sequence: CASSAPLGYGGYTF.

V gene TRBV5-1 combines with J gene TRBJ2-6; perhaps TRBD1 as D (6 bases). V lost 7 bases to trimming and J lost 0 bases, with 11 bases between them. CDR1 is SGHRS, CDR2 YFSETQ, per germline. The CDR3 is made up of 15 amino acids. The CDR3 bases are TGCGCCAGCGGCGGACAGCTCTCTGGGGCCAACGTCCTGACTTTC. Translation: CASGGQLSGANVLTF.

CDR3 DNA sequence: TGTGCCAGCAGCCAAGATCCCAGGGGCAATCAGCCCCAGCATTTT. This encodes CASSQDPRGNQPQHF. The rearrangement joins TRBV3-1 (or the pseudogene TRBV3-2) to TRBJ1-5; maybe TRBD1 (5 bases). The germline V and J ends were trimmed by 0 bases and 2 bases, with 8 bases remaining between them. The CDR3 covers 15 residues. From germline, CDR1 is LGHDT and CDR2 YNNKEL (reference sequence).

CDR3 region: CASSLTAGPRIGGELFF. CDR3 DNA: TGTGCCAGCAGCTTAACAGCGGGCCCTAGGATCGGCGGGGAGCTGTTTTTT. The chain carries TRBV7-2 and TRBJ2-2; D perhaps matches TRBD2 (6 bases). CDR3 length equals 17 residues. Trimming pared 2 bases from V and 7 bases from J, leaving 20 bases between. Per the germline V gene, CDR1 is SGHTA and CDR2 is FQGNSA.

The CDR3 region has the DNA TGTGCCAGCAGCCAAGATTTCGCTAGCGGGAGGTCGTGGTTGTCTGAGACCCAGTACTTC. This sequence encodes CASSQDFASGRSWLSETQYF. The chain employs TRBV4-2 and TRBJ2-5; the match to TRBD2 covers 11 bases. This CDR3 contains 20 residues. V shed 0 bases and J 5 bases; nucleotides not matched to a gene: 17. CDR1 and CDR2 from the germline V gene are LGHNA and YNFKEQ.

This CDR3 is CAVDRENSPLHF. DNA for the CDR3: TGTGCAGTGGACAGGGAAAATTCACCCCTCCACTTT. The J gene is TRBJ1-6, the V gene TRBV30; 8 bases align to TRBD1. The CDR3 totals 12 residues. Germline assignment: CDR1 GTSNPN and CDR2 SVGIG (reference sequence).

The chain couples TRBV7-2 to TRBJ1-2, with a tentative D call TRBD1 (5 bases). V was trimmed by 1 base and J by 4 bases, leaving 7 bases between them. The CDR3 consists of 13 residues. Germline V CDR1 and CDR2: SGHTA, FQGNSA. The DNA of the CDR3 is TGTGCCAGCAGCTTAGGGCAGGGCTATGGCTACACCTTC. Translated: CASSLGQGYGYTF. Filled out from reference TRBV7-2 and TRBJ1-2, the complete variable domain reads GAGVSQSPSNKVTEKGKDVELRCDPISGHTALYWYRQSLGQGLEFLIYFQGNSAPDKSGLPSDRFSAERTGGSVSTLTIQRTQQEDSAVYLCASSLGQGYGYTFGSGTRLTVV.

CDR3 amino acids: CASRPGGSGSYEQFF. The DNA of the CDR3 is TGTGCCAGTAGACCCGGGGGTAGCGGGAGTTATGAGCAGTTCTTC. This sequence joins TRBV19 and TRBJ2-1, with 9 bases that match TRBD2. This CDR3 comprises 15 residues. V gave up 6 bases and J gave up 8 bases; unmatched junction bases: 11. Germline V gene data show CDR1 as LNHDA and CDR2 as SQIVND (reference sequence).